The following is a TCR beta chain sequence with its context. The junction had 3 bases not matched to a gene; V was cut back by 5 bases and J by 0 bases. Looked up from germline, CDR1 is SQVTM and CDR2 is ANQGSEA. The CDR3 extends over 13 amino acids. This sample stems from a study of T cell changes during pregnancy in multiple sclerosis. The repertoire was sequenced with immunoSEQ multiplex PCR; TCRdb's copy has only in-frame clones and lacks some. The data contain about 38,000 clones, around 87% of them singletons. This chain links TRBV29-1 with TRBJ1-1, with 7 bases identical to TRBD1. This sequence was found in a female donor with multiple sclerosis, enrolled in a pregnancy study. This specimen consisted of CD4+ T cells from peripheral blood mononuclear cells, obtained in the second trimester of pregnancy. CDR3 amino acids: CSVRQGVNTEAFF. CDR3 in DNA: TGCAGCGTTCGGCAGGGGGTGAACACTGAAGCTTTCTTT.